These T cell receptor beta chains were read from a single sample in a study of identical twins. TCRdb fed the 5' RACE reads into MiXCR, producing one record per CDR3 protein. The sample holds roughly 720,000 distinct CDR3 sequences; 18% are singletons and the top ten take about an eighth. These data were also filed under a second study, of T cells expressing NK-cell markers.

Material: PBMCs. These receptors all stem from a woman between 18 and 29 years old in good health. Each CDR3 is given with its conserved first and last residue. A D gene is named only where the DNA matches it firmly. Only part of the rows carry a size: once, few, many, or a class if the clone is expanded.

V gene	clone size	J gene	D gene	CDR3 protein	CDR3 DNA
TRBV5-1	few	TRBJ2-1	NA	CASSLRLASSGNEQFF	TGCGCCAGCAGCTTGAGGCTAGCCTCCTCTGGGAATGAGCAGTTCTTC
TRBV5-1	many	TRBJ2-1	TRBD2	CASSRAREGDNEQFF	TGCGCCAGCAGCCGCGCCCGGGAGGGTGACAATGAGCAGTTCTTC
TRBV5-1	NA	TRBJ2-5	TRBD1	CASSVGTGGETQYF	TGCGCCAGCAGCGTTGGGACAGGGGGAGAGACCCAGTACTTC
TRBV5-1	NA	TRBJ2-7	TRBD1	CASSLAESGTALYEQYF	TGCGCCAGCAGCTTGGCCGAGTCTGGGACAGCCTTATACGAGCAGTACTTC
TRBV20-1	NA	TRBJ2-6	TRBD1	CSAKTRTGSSGANVLTF	TGCAGTGCTAAAACTAGGACAGGCTCTTCTGGGGCCAACGTCCTGACTTTC
TRBV5-6	few	TRBJ2-7	TRBD2	CASSPVGTSNEQYF	TGTGCCAGCAGCCCGGTTGGGACTAGCAACGAGCAGTACTTC
TRBV20-1	NA	TRBJ2-1	NA	CSARFLAKYNEQFF	TGCAGTGCTAGATTTCTAGCGAAGTACAATGAGCAGTTCTTC
TRBV2	few	TRBJ2-7	NA	CASSDLNRDYEQYF	TGTGCCAGCAGTGACCTAAACCGGGACTACGAGCAGTACTTC
TRBV7-6	few	TRBJ2-7	NA	CASSLTGTPIHEQYF	TGTGCCAGCAGCTTAACCGGGACTCCCATTCACGAGCAGTACTTC
TRBV5-1	NA	TRBJ2-1	NA	CASSLGGVLYNEQFF	TGCGCCAGCAGCTTGGGAGGGGTACTTTACAATGAGCAGTTCTTC
TRBV29-1	NA	TRBJ2-3	TRBD1	CSVEGGGRLVGTQYF	TGCAGCGTTGAAGGAGGGGGCCGCCTCGTAGGGACGCAGTATTTT
TRBV6-2/TRBV6-3	few	TRBJ2-1	TRBD2	CASSYYAGGPSSNEQFF	TGTGCCAGCAGTTACTACGCGGGAGGCCCCTCCTCCAATGAGCAGTTCTTC
TRBV12-3/TRBV12-4	NA	TRBJ2-5	NA	CASSTFQGTQETQYF	TGTGCCAGCAGTACGTTTCAAGGGACTCAAGAGACCCAGTACTTC